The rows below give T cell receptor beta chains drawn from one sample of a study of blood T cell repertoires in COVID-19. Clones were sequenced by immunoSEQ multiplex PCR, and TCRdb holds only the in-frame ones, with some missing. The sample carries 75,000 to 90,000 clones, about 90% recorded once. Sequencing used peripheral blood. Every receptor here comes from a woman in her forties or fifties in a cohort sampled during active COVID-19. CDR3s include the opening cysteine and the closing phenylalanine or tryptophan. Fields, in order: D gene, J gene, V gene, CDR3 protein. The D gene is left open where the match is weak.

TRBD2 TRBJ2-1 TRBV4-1 CASSEVGDYLNEQFF
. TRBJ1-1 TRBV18 CASSPTRETEAFF
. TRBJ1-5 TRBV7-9 CASRQGGNQPQHF
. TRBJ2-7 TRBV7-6 CASSLQAETANEQYF
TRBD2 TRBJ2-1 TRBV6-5 CASNPAGGPYEQFF
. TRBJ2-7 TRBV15 CATSPEERASYEQYF
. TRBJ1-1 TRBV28 CASKDNSGTEAFF
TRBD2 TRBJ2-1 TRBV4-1 CASSQEERKEAGGHNEQFF
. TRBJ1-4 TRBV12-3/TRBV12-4 CASRSAGGQLFF
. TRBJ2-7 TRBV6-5 CASSRDGTSYEQYF
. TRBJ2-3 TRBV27 CASRVADTQYF
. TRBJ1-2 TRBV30 CAWSSSPNGGGLYTF
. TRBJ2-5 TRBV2 CASSVAGRETQYF
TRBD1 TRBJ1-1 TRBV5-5 CASSPRAGGNTEAFF
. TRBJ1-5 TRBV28 CASSLPGQGSNQPQHF
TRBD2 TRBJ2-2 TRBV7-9 CASNVGLAGANTGELFF
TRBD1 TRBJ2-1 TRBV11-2 CASSLGQGRGEQFF
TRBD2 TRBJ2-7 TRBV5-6 CASRLGLAGGYEQYF
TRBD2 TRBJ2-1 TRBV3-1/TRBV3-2 CASSQEGSSGSPGGNEQFF
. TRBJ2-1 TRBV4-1 CASSQGAGNRERNEQFF
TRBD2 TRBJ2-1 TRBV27 CASSWGLAGVNEQFF
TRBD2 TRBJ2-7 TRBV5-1 CASSSLAGGTYEQYF
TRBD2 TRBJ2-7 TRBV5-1 CASSLDITSGPSYEQYF
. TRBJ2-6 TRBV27 CASSPLSGANVLTF
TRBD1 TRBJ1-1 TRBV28 CAGNIPPGTGESEAFF
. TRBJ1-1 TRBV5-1 CASSPAEVAEAFF
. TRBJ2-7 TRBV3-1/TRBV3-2 CASSPSFDSSPEQYF
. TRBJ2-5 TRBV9 CASSLQTQGTETQYF
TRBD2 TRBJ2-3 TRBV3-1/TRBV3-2 CASSRVGLAGVPDTQYF
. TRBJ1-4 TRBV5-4 CASSSGQLNEKLFF
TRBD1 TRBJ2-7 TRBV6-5 CASSLSGTGEYEYF
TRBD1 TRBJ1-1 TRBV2 CASSDGTGNTEAFF
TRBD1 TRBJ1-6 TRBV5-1 CASSPGPGQNNSPLHF
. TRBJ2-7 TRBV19 CASSIGTGEQYF
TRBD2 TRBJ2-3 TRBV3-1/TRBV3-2 CASSPSGRTQYF
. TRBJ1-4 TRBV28 CASTMGVGGGLFF
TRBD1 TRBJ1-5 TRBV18 CASSPMGTVNSNQPQHF
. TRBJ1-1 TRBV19 CASSIGGGYTEAFF
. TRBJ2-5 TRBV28 CASSLPGQETQYF
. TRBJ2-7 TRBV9 CASSTSGTQYEQYF
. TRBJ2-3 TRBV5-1 CASKIGTDTQYF
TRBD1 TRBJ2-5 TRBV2 CASSYQTGNQETQYF
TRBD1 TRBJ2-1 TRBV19 CASSPTGGSYNEQFF
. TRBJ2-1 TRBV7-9 CASRPPENHNEQFF
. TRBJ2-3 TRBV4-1 CASSHPRTSTDTQYF
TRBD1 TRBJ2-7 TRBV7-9 CASTTFGTGGISEQYF
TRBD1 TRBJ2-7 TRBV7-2 CASSKAGTGYEQYF
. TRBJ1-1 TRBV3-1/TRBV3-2 CASSLFGPRTEAFF
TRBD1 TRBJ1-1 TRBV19 CASRIRQGIRNTEAFF
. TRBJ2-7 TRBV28 CASSLRESGYEQYF
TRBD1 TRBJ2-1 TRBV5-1 CASSEGDRVRNEQFF